A single sample is the source of the 27 T cell receptor beta chains below, sequenced in a study of cytomegalovirus exposure and HLA in healthy donors (dated by TCRdb to 2015 to 2018). The receptor library was made with the immunoSEQ multiplex PCR assay. The multiplex PCR relied on a mix of 60 forward primers for TCR Vbeta segments and 13 reverse primers for TCR Jbeta segments. In its TCRdb copy, this immuneACCESS table keeps in-frame sequences only and misses some clones. Where compared with another copy, unresolved V genes explain less than half of these, and the others have no known cause. The table for this sample shows more than 90,000 clones. Approximately 6.8% of the sample belongs to the ten largest clones. Specimen: PBMCs. These receptors were taken from a man aged 40-50 years in good health and CMV-seropositive.

This chain joins TRBV11-2 and TRBJ2-7; D perhaps matches TRBD1 (6 bases). Germline lookup yields CDR1 SGHAT and CDR2 FQNNGV. Trimming left V 1 base short and J 1 base short, with 11 bases between. The CDR3 runs 15 residues. In nucleotides, the CDR3 is TGTGCCAGCAGCTTAGGTTACGGACAGTCCTACGAGCAGTACTTC. Translating gives CASSLGYGQSYEQYF.

The chain joins TRBV7-3 to TRBJ2-3; 14 bases fit TRBD2. CDR1 and CDR2 (germline): SGHTA, FQGTGA. The CDR3 has 18 residues. With V trimmed by 3 bases and J by 5 bases, 10 bases remained unmatched. The CDR3 here is CASSFRRGTSGSGDTQYF. In DNA, the CDR3 is TGTGCCAGCAGCTTTCGGCGCGGGACTAGCGGGAGTGGAGATACGCAGTATTTT. The full variable domain, completed using reference TRBV7-3 and TRBJ2-3, is GAGVSQTPSNKVTEKGKYVELRCDPISGHTALYWYRQSLGQGPEFLIYFQGTGAADDSGLPNDRFFAVRPEGSVSTLKIQRTERGDSAVYLCASSFRRGTSGSGDTQYFGPGTRLTVL.

J is TRBJ1-2 and V is TRBV6-1; 9 bases align to TRBD1. Germline loops: CDR1 MNHNS, CDR2 SASEGT. CDR3 length equals 17 residues. The ends lost 3 bases at V and 6 bases at J; junction bases unmatched: 14. The CDR3 loop is CASSDTGTGRLVNGYTF. In nucleotides, the CDR3 is TGTGCCAGCAGTGACACCGGGACAGGGAGGCTAGTAAATGGCTACACCTTC.

The V call is TRBV6-5, the J call TRBJ2-5; no clear D. Germline V lookup: CDR1 MNHEY, CDR2 SVGAGI. The CDR3 runs 13 residues. V lost 6 bases to trimming and J lost 0 bases, with 8 bases between them. In DNA, the CDR3 is TGTGCCAGCAGGCGGTGGGACCAAGAGACCCAGTACTTC. This gives the protein CASRRWDQETQYF.

J is TRBJ2-2 and V is TRBV6-1; no clear D. The CDR3 covers 12 residues. Trimming removed 8 bases from V and 7 bases from J, with 11 bases in between. Germline V gene lookup returns CDR1 MNHNS and CDR2 SASEGT. The CDR3 here is CASLDLFGELFF. In DNA, the CDR3 is TGTGCCAGCCTTGATCTATTCGGGGAGCTGTTTTTT.

The V gene is TRBV5-1, the J gene TRBJ1-1, with TRBD1 matching over 7 bases. Trimming removed 2 bases from V and 2 bases from J; junction bases left unmatched: 6. Germline-derived CDR1 and CDR2 are SGHRS and YFSETQ. CDR3 length: 15 amino acids. The CDR3: CASSLQTGTNTEAFF. In DNA, the CDR3 is TGCGCCAGCAGCTTACAGACAGGGACCAACACTGAAGCTTTCTTT.

This chain links TRBV5-1 with TRBJ2-7, with TRBD1 as a possible D gene (5 bases). The germline V gene encodes CDR1 SGHRS and CDR2 YFSETQ. This CDR3 has 14 amino acids. V was pared by 8 bases and J by 2 bases, with 17 bases between. CDR3 amino acids: CASAAPKGTYEQYF. The DNA for the CDR3 is TGCGCCAGTGCTGCCCCAAAGGGGACCTACGAGCAGTACTTC. The variable domain in full, with the rest retrieved from reference TRBV5-1 and TRBJ2-7, is KAGVTQTPRYLIKTRGQQVTLSCSPISGHRSVSWYQQTPGQGLQFLFEYFSETQRNKGNFPGRFSGRQFSNSRSEMNVSTLELGDSALYLCASAAPKGTYEQYFGPGTRLTVT.

The CDR3 region has the DNA TGTGCCAGCAGCTTAGCGCATGAACTAGCTCGCGAGACCCAGTACTTC. It specifies CASSLAHELARETQYF. The chain combines TRBV7-2 with TRBJ2-5; TRBD2 is a possible D gene (6 bases). Deletions cut 0 bases from V and 5 bases from J, with 16 bases between. The CDR3 is 16 residues long. The V gene's germline CDR1 is SGHTA and CDR2 FQGNSA.

This chain links TRBV4-2 with TRBJ1-1, with D unclear. This CDR3 is built from 15 residues. CDR1 LGHNA and CDR2 YNFKEQ come from the germline V gene. Trimming cost V 0 bases and J 6 bases, with 14 bases left between them. This CDR3 reads CASSQDPVAISEAFF. DNA for the CDR3: TGTGCCAGCAGCCAAGATCCGGTCGCGATCTCTGAAGCTTTCTTT.

The genes are TRBV15 and TRBJ2-7, with 10 nucleotides matching TRBD1. With V trimmed by 0 bases and J by 3 bases, 8 bases remained unmatched. The CDR3 is 17 amino acids. Per the germline V gene, CDR1 is LNHNV and CDR2 is YYDKDF (reference sequence). CDR3 nucleotide sequence: TGTGCCACCAGCAGAGATCTCGACAGGGGGCACCGCTACGAGCAGTACTTC. This encodes CATSRDLDRGHRYEQYF.

The rearrangement uses TRBV2 and TRBJ1-2; 8 bases line up with TRBD1. Germline trimming cut 3 bases from V and 3 bases from J; bases unmatched to any gene: 0. In germline, CDR1 is SNHLY, CDR2 FYNNEI. The CDR3 length is 13 residues. In nucleotides, the CDR3 is TGTGCCAGCAGTGAGGACAGGGACTATGGCTACACCTTC. Translation: CASSEDRDYGYTF.

CDR3 coding DNA: TGCAGCGTAGGACAGGCCGGGCCCCAGCATTTT. It specifies CSVGQAGPQHF. V gene TRBV29-1 combines with J gene TRBJ1-5; 7 bases are a match to TRBD1. V was clipped by 6 bases and J by 9 bases; unmatched bases: 5. The CDR3 sequence is 11 residues long. Germline CDR1 is SQVTM and CDR2 is ANQGSEA.

V gene TRBV7-9 combines with J gene TRBJ2-1; 7 nucleotides line up with TRBD2. The CDR3 is 16 amino acids. Germline values: CDR1 SEHNR, CDR2 FQNEAQ (reference sequence). The junction had 6 bases not matched to a gene; V was cut back by 0 bases and J by 4 bases. In DNA form, the CDR3 reads TGTGCCAGCAGCTTAGCTGGCGGGAGAGTATACAATGAGCAGTTCTTC. Residues: CASSLAGGRVYNEQFF. Supplemented by reference TRBV7-9 and TRBJ2-1, the full variable domain reads DTGVSQNPRHKITKRGQNVTFRCDPISEHNRLYWYRQTLGQGPEFLTYFQNEAQLEKSRLLSDRFSAERPKGSFSTLEIQRTEQGDSAMYLCASSLAGGRVYNEQFFGPGTRLTVL.

The gene calls are TRBV27 and TRBJ2-3, with 10 bases fitting TRBD2. The junction had 7 bases not matched to a gene; V was cut back by 4 bases and J by 6 bases. Germline V gene data show CDR1 as MNHEY and CDR2 as SMNVEV (reference sequence). This CDR3 region has 15 residues. CDR3 bases: TGTGCCAGCAGTTCGAGCGGGAGGGCATCGGATACGCAGTATTTT. Its protein is CASSSSGRASDTQYF.

V is TRBV10-2 and J is TRBJ2-6, with 10 positions matching TRBD2. Germline lookup yields CDR1 WSHSY and CDR2 SAAADI. The CDR3 extends over 16 amino acids. V shed 11 bases and J 4 bases; nucleotides not matched to a gene: 11. CDR3 residues: CACEASGSLGANVLTF. The CDR3 nucleotides are TGCGCCTGTGAGGCTAGCGGGAGTCTGGGGGCCAACGTCCTGACTTTC.

The chain links TRBV11-3 to TRBJ2-3; D remains ambiguous. The V gene's germline CDR1 is SGHNT and CDR2 YENEEA. V was cut by 5 bases and J by 5 bases, with 11 bases left in between. The CDR3 runs to 13 residues. CDR3 bases: TGTGCCAGCAGCCTCCGTGGAGAAGATACGCAGTATTTT. This translates into CASSLRGEDTQYF. The full variable domain, completed using reference TRBV11-3 and TRBJ2-3, is EAGVVQSPRYKIIEKKQPVAFWCNPISGHNTLYWYLQNLGQGPELLIRYENEEAVDDSQLPKDRFSAERLKGVDSTLKIQPAELGDSAVYLCASSLRGEDTQYFGPGTRLTVL.

The rearrangement joins TRBV5-1 to TRBJ2-5; 9 nucleotides match TRBD1. Germline CDR1 reads SGHRS; CDR2 reads YFSETQ. The V segment lost 2 bases and the J segment 5 bases; nucleotides outside the gene matches: 16. This CDR3 spans 18 amino acids. The CDR3 region is CASSLSGTGRRLAETQYF. The CDR3 DNA sequence: TGCGCCAGCAGCTTATCGGGGACAGGGAGACGTCTGGCCGAGACCCAGTACTTC.

The gene calls are TRBV2 and TRBJ1-3; possibly TRBD1 for D (5 bases). V was pared by 2 bases and J by 2 bases, with 19 bases between. The germline V gene has CDR1 SNHLY and CDR2 FYNNEI. The CDR3 covers 18 residues. This chain's CDR3 is CASSENPGSGTTGNTIYF. CDR3 in DNA: TGTGCCAGCAGTGAAAATCCAGGATCAGGGACTACTGGAAACACCATATATTTT.

The rearrangement joins TRBV5-1 to TRBJ1-3, with TRBD1 identical over 10 bases. There are 17 residues in the CDR3. Germline V CDR1 and CDR2: SGHRS, YFSETQ. Unmatched junction bases numbered 3, after V lost 0 bases and J lost 0 bases. CDR3 nucleotide sequence: TGCGCCAGCAGCTTGGCCGGGACAGGGGTCTCTGGAAACACCATATATTTT. This codes for CASSLAGTGVSGNTIYF.

The V call is TRBV9, the J call TRBJ2-7; 7 bases match TRBD1. Germline CDR1 is SGDLS and CDR2 is YYNGEE. This CDR3 is built from 15 residues. V lost 0 bases, J lost 2 bases, and 5 bases stayed unmatched. CDR3 nucleotide sequence: TGTGCCAGCAGCGTAGAAGGGACAGAGGCCTACGAGCAGTACTTC. It codes for CASSVEGTEAYEQYF.

The chain uses TRBV29-1 and TRBJ2-2; 12 bases are shared with TRBD1. The ends lost 3 bases at V and 4 bases at J; junction bases unmatched: 9. The CDR3 covers 17 residues. Germline lookup yields CDR1 SQVTM and CDR2 ANQGSEA. The CDR3 loop is CSVEEGDRGRFTGELFF. The CDR3 region has the DNA TGCAGCGTTGAGGAGGGGGACAGGGGGCGATTCACCGGGGAGCTGTTTTTT.

The gene calls are TRBV16 and TRBJ2-3, with TRBD2 matching over 11 bases. Looked up from germline, CDR1 is KGHSY and CDR2 is FQNENV. Trimming took 2 bases from V and 1 from J; bases not matched to a gene: 2. The CDR3 contains 16 residues. This CDR3 reads CASSQTTSGGTDTQYF. For the CDR3, the DNA is TGTGCCAGCAGCCAAACGACTAGCGGGGGCACAGATACGCAGTATTTT.

V and J are TRBV5-6 and TRBJ2-1; D might be TRBD1 (6 bases). This CDR3 has 13 amino acids. Germline CDR1 is SGHDT and CDR2 is YYEEEE. The V end was cut by 4 bases, the J end by 6 bases, with 11 bases between. The CDR3: CASSPDRSNEQFF. DNA for the CDR3: TGTGCCAGCAGCCCTGACAGGAGCAATGAGCAGTTCTTC.

The chain carries TRBV7-9 and TRBJ2-1; D remains ambiguous. The CDR3 length is 12 residues. Between the trimmed V and J ends, which lost 3 bases and 8 bases, there was a span of 8 bases. Looked up from germline, CDR1 is SEHNR and CDR2 is FQNEAQ (reference sequence). Written as DNA, the CDR3 is TGTGCCAGCAGCTTCGAGTTCGATGAGCAGTTCTTC. Translated: CASSFEFDEQFF.

This chain connects TRBV28 to TRBJ2-7; weak D call: TRBD2 (6 bases). The CDR3 totals 14 residues. The ends were cut back, 5 bases at V and 4 bases at J, with 15 bases in the middle. The germline CDR1 and CDR2 sequences are MDHEN and SYDVKM. As DNA, the CDR3 is TGTGCCAGCAGTCATGAAGGGACTTCTTACGAGCAGTACTTC. Translating it yields CASSHEGTSYEQYF.

The chain carries TRBV7-6 and TRBJ2-1, with 11 bases lining up with TRBD2. Germline trimming cut 0 bases from V and 4 bases from J; bases unmatched to any gene: 14. CDR3 length: 20 residues. Germline values: CDR1 SGHVS, CDR2 FNYEAQ. The DNA for the CDR3 is TGTGCCAGCAGCTTAGCGCCCCGGACACCGGGACTAGCGGCTTACAATGAGCAGTTCTTC. This encodes CASSLAPRTPGLAAYNEQFF.

The chain links TRBV11-2 to TRBJ2-5, with TRBD1 identical over 11 bases. With 1 base clipped from V and 5 bases from J, the junction kept 6 bases outside the gene matches. Germline V CDR1 and CDR2: SGHAT, FQNNGV. This CDR3 region has 16 residues. For the CDR3, the DNA is TGTGCCAGCAGCTTAGTGGGGCGGGACAGGGGGGAGACCCAGTACTTC. It translates to CASSLVGRDRGETQYF.